The clone carrying this T cell receptor (beta chain) is a singleton in its sample. Using immunoSEQ multiplex PCR, the repertoire was profiled, and TCRdb retains in-frame clones only, with some absent. The sample carries under 30,000 clones, around 85% recorded once. This record belongs to a study of control samples from healthy donors and cancer patients. The CDR3 runs 14 residues. V lost 0 bases and J lost 6, with 9 bases in between. Germline V gene lookup returns CDR1 SGDLS and CDR2 YYNGEE. The chain combines TRBV9 with TRBJ2-2, with D tentatively TRBD2 (6 bases). The origin of this receptor is an older woman with head and neck cancer. Sequencing was carried out using PBMCs. CDR3 sequence reads: CASSVAGDPGELFF. The DNA for the CDR3 is TGTGCCAGCAGCGTAGCGGGAGATCCCGGGGAGCTGTTTTTT.